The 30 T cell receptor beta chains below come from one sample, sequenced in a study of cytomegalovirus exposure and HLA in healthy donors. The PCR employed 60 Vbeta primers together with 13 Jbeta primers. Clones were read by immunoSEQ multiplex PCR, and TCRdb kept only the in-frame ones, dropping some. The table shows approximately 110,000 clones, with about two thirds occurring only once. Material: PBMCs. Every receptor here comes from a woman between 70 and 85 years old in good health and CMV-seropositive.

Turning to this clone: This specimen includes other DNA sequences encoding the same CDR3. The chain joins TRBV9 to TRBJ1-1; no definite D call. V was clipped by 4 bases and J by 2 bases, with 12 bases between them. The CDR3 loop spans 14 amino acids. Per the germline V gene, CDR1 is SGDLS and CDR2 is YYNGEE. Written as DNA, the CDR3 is TGTGCCAGCAGCTCGAGGACGGGAAACACTGAAGCTTTCTTT. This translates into CASSSRTGNTEAFF.

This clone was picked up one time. Here the CDR3 reads CASSSGHSGDTQYF. The CDR3 DNA reads TGCGCCAGCAGCTCCGGACATTCGGGAGATACGCAGTATTTT. V and J are TRBV5-1 and TRBJ2-3, with D possibly matching TRBD1 (5 bases). The CDR3 is 14 residues long. The V and J ends lost 3 bases and 5 bases respectively, with 13 bases between them. Germline assignment: CDR1 SGHRS and CDR2 YFSETQ.

The CDR3 loop reads CASKNGGAETQYF. The CDR3 region has the DNA TGTGCCAGTAAGAACGGGGGGGCGGAGACCCAGTACTTC. The chain links TRBV19 to TRBJ2-5; 8 bases match TRBD2. Trimming cost V 7 bases and J 5 bases; bases outside gene matches: 6. Germline V CDR1 and CDR2: LNHDA, SQIVND (reference sequence). The CDR3 sequence is 13 residues long.

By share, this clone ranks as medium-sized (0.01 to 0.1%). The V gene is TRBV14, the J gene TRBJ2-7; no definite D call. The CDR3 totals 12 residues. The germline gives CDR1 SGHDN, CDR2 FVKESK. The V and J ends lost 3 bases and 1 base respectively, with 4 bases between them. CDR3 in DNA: TGTGCCAGCAGCCAGTCTTCCTACGAGCAGTACTTC. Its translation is CASSQSSYEQYF.

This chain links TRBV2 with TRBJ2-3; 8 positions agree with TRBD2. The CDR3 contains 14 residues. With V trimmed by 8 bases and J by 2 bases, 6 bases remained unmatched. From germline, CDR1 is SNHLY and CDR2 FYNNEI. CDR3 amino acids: CASWRGGITDTQYF. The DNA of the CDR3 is TGTGCCAGCTGGCGCGGGGGGATCACAGATACGCAGTATTTT.

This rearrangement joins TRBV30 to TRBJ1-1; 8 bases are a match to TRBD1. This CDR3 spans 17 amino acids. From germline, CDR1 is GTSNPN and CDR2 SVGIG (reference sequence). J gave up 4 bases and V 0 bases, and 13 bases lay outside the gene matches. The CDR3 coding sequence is TGTGCCTGGAGTGTATCCCGACAGGGGCGAAGGGTCACTGAAGCTTTCTTT. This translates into CAWSVSRQGRRVTEAFF.

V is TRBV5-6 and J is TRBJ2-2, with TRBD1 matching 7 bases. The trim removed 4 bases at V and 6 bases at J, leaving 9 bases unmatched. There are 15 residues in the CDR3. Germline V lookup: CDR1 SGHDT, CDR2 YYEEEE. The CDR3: CASSLRQGRAGELFF. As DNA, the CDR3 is TGTGCCAGCAGCCTGAGACAGGGAAGGGCCGGGGAGCTGTTTTTT.

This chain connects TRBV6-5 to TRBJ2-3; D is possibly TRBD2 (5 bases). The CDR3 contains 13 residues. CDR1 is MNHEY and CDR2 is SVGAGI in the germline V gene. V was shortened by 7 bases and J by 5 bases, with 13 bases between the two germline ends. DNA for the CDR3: TGTGCCAGCATAAGAGGGCCGGGAGATACGCAGTATTTT. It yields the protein CASIRGPGDTQYF.

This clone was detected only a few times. In DNA form, the CDR3 reads TGTGCCAGCAGTTACTCTCGCGGGGGAAACACCGGGGAGCTGTTTTTT. It encodes CASSYSRGGNTGELFF. This rearrangement joins TRBV6-6 to TRBJ2-2, with 7 nucleotides matching TRBD2. The CDR3 has 16 residues. Germline CDR1 is MNHNY and CDR2 is SVGAGI (reference sequence). The J segment lost 2 bases and the V segment lost 0 bases, leaving 3 bases of the junction unmatched.

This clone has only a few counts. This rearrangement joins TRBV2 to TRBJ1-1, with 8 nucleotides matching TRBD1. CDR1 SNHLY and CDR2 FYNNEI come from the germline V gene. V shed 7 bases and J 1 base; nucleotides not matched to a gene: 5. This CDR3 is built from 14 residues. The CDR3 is CASTGQVSNTEAFF. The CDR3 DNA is TGTGCCAGCACGGGACAGGTGTCGAACACTGAAGCTTTCTTT.

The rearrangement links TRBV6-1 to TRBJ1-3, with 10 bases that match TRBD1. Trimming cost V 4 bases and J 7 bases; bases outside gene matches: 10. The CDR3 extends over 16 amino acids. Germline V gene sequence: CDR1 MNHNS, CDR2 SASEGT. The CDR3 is CASSVDRTGGRNTIYF. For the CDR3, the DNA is TGTGCCAGCAGTGTCGACCGGACAGGGGGTCGGAACACCATATATTTT.

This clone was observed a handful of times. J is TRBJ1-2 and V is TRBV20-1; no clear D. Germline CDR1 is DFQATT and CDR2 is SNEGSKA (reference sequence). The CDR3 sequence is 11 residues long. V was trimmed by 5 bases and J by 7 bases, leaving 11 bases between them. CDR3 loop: CSAAQTAGYTF. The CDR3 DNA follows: TGCAGTGCTGCCCAAACAGCTGGCTACACCTTC.

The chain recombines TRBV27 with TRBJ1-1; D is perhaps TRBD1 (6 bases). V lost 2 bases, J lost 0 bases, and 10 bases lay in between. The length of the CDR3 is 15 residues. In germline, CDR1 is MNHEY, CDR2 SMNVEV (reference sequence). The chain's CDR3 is CASSLNQGMNTEAFF. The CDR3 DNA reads TGTGCCAGCAGTTTAAATCAGGGGATGAACACTGAAGCTTTCTTT.

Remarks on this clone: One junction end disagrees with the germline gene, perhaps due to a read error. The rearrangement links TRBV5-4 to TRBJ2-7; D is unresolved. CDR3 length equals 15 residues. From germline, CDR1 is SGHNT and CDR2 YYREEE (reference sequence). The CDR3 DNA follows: TGTGCCAGCAGTTTGGAACCCCAAACTTCCTACGAGCAGTACTTC. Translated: CASSLEPQTSYEQYF.

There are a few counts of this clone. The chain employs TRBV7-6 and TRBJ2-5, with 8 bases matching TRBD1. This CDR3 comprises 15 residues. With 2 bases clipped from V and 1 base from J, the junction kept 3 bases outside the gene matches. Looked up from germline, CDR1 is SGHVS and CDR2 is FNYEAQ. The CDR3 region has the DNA TGTGCCAGCAGCTTATCCAGGGGGCGCCAAGAGACCCAGTACTTC. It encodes CASSLSRGRQETQYF.

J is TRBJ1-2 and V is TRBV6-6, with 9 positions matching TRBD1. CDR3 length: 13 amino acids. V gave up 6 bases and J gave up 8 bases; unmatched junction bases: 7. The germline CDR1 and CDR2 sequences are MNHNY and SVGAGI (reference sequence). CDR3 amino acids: CASSRTGGSGYTF. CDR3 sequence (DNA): TGTGCCAGCAGCCGCACAGGGGGCTCGGGCTACACCTTC.

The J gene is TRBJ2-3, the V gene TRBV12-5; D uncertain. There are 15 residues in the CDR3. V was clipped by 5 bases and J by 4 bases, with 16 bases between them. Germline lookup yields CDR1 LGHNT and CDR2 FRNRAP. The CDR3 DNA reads TGTGCTAGTGGTCCTATGGGCGTCATTGCAGATACGCAGTATTTT. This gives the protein CASGPMGVIADTQYF.

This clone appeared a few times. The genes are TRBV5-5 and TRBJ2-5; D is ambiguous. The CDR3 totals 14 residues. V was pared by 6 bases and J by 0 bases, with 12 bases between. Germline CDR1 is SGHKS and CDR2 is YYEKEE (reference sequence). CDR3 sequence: CASIRRSYQETQYF. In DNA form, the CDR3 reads TGTGCCAGCATCCGGCGGTCGTACCAAGAGACCCAGTACTTC.

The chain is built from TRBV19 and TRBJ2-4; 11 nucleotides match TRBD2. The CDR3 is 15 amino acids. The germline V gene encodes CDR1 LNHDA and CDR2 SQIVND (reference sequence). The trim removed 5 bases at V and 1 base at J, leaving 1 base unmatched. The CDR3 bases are TGTGCCAGTAGTGCTAGCGGGGGGGCCAAAAACATTCAGTACTTC. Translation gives CASSASGGAKNIQYF.

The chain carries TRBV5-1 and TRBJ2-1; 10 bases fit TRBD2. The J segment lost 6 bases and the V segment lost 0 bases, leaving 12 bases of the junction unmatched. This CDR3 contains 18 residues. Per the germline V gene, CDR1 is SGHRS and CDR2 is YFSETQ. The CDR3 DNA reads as TGCGCCAGCAGCTTGGGCCCCCCACTAGCGGGGTTTTTCAATGAGCAGTTCTTC. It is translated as CASSLGPPLAGFFNEQFF.

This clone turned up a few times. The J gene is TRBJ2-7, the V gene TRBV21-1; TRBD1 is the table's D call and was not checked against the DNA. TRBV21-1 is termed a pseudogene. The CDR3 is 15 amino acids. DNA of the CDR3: TGTGCCAGCAGCAAAGGGGGACAAAGGTCCTACGAGCAGTACTTC. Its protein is CASSKGGQRSYEQYF.

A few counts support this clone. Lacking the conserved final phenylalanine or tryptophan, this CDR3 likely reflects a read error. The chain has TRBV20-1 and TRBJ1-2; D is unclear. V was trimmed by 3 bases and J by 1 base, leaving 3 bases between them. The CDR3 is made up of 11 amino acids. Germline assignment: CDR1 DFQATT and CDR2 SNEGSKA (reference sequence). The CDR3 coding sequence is TGCAGTGCTAGCGGTAACTATGGCTACACCCTC. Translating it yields CSASGNYGYTL.

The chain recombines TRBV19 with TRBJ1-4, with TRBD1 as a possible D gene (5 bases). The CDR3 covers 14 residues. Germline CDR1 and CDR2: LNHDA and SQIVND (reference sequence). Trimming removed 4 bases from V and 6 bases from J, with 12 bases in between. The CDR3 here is CASSTRGTYEKLFF. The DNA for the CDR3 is TGTGCCAGTAGTACACGGGGGACGTATGAAAAACTGTTTTTT. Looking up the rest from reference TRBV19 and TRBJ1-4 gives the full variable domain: DGGITQSPKYLFRKEGQNVTLSCEQNLNHDAMYWYRQDPGQGLRLIYYSQIVNDFQKGDIAEGYSVSREKKESFPLTVTSAQKNPTAFYLCASSTRGTYEKLFFGSGTQLSVL.

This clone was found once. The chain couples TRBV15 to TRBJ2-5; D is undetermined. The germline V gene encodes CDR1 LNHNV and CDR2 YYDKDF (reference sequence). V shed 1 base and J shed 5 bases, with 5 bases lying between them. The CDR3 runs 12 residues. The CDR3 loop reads CATSRVEETQYF. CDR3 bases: TGTGCCACCAGCAGAGTGGAGGAGACCCAGTACTTC. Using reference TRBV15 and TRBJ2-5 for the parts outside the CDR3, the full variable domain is DAMVIQNPRYQVTQFGKPVTLSCSQTLNHNVMYWYQQKSSQAPKLLFHYYDKDFNNEADTPDNFQSRRPNTSFCFLDIRSPGLGDTAMYLCATSRVEETQYFGPGTRLLVL.

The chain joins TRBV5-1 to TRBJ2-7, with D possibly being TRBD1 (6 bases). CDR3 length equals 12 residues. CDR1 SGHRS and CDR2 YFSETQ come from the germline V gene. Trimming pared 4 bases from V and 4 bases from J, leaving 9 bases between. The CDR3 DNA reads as TGCGCCAGCAGCGCCACAGGGTACGAGCAGTACTTC. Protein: CASSATGYEQYF.

CDR3 DNA: TGTGCCAGTAGTTGGCGGGGAAGCTCTGGAAACACCATATATTTT. Translation: CASSWRGSSGNTIYF. The chain recombines TRBV19 with TRBJ1-3; D is unclear. The CDR3 contains 15 residues. The V end was cut by 5 bases, the J end by 0 bases, with 11 bases between. The germline V gene encodes CDR1 LNHDA and CDR2 SQIVND (reference sequence).

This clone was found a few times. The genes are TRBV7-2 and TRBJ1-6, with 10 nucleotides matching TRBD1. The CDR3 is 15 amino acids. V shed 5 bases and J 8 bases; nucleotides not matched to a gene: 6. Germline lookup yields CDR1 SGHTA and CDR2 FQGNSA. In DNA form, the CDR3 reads TGTGCCAGCAGCCTACAGACAGGGGGCGATTCACCCCTCCACTTT. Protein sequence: CASSLQTGGDSPLHF.

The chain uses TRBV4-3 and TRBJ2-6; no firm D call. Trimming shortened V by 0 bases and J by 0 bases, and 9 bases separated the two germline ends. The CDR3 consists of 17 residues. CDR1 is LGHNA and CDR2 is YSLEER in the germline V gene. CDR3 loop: CASSQDLPSSGANVLTF. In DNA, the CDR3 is TGCGCCAGCAGCCAAGATCTTCCGAGCTCTGGGGCCAACGTCCTGACTTTC.

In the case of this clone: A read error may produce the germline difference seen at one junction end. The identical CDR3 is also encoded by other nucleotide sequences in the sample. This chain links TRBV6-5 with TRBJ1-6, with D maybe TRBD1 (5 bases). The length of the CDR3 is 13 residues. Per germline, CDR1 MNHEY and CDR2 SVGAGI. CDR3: CASRRQYNSPLHF. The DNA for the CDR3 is TGTGCCAGCAGGAGACAGTATAATTCCCCCCTCCACTTT.

The CDR3 bases are TGTGCCAGCAGTCCCACCTCGAGGTTCTCCTACGAGCAGTACTTC. Its protein is CASSPTSRFSYEQYF. The chain joins TRBV6-5 to TRBJ2-7; D not certain. Between the trimmed V and J ends, which lost 5 bases and 0 bases, there was a span of 14 bases. From germline, CDR1 is MNHEY and CDR2 SVGAGI. CDR3 length: 15 amino acids.